The rows below give T cell receptor beta chains drawn from one sample of a study of blood T cells in healthy people across ages. TCRdb fed the 5' RACE reads into MiXCR, producing one record per CDR3 protein. The sample yields roughly 410,000 distinct CDR3 sequences, over 45% seen once. Sequencing was performed on blood. All receptors come from a man in his 60s in good health. CDR3s include the opening cysteine and the closing phenylalanine or tryptophan. A D gene is named only where the DNA matches it firmly. Where a row states a size, it is once, few, many or the class of an expanded clone; other rows omit it.

>14|TRBJ2-1|few|TRBV3-1|TRBD2
CASSRTSGNNEQFF
TGTGCCAGCAGTCGGACTAGCGGTAACAATGAGCAGTTCTTC
>17|TRBJ1-2|NA|TRBV6-6|TRBD1
CASSRDGRQGTNYGYTF
TGTGCCAGCAGTCGAGATGGCCGACAGGGAACTAACTATGGCTACACCTTC
>15|TRBJ2-1|NA|TRBV7-9|TRBD2
CASSATSGSSREQFF
TGTGCCAGCAGCGCAACTAGCGGGAGTTCCCGGGAGCAGTTCTTC
>14|TRBJ1-5|few|TRBV12-3/TRBV12-4|NA
CASSFGNSNQPQHF
TGTGCCAGCAGTTTTGGTAATAGCAATCAGCCCCAGCATTTT
>18|TRBJ2-3|few|TRBV5-1|TRBD2
CASSPAGTSGGAGDTQYF
TGCGCCAGCAGCCCCGCCGGGACTAGCGGGGGGGCGGGAGATACGCAGTATTTT
>16|TRBJ2-1|NA|TRBV18|TRBD2
CASSPTGTSGLNEQFF
TGTGCCAGCTCACCGACCGGGACTAGCGGGTTAAATGAGCAGTTCTTC
>16|TRBJ2-1|few|TRBV3-1|NA
CASSHRAGGGYNEQFF
TGTGCCAGCAGCCACCGAGCGGGTGGCGGCTACAATGAGCAGTTCTTC
>17|TRBJ2-7|NA|TRBV4-1|TRBD2
CASSQEPGLAGGREQYF
TGCGCCAGCAGCCAAGAGCCGGGACTAGCGGGAGGGCGCGAGCAGTACTTC
>12|TRBJ2-5|NA|TRBV12-5|NA
CASGLQEETQYF
TGTGCTAGTGGTTTGCAGGAAGAGACCCAGTACTTC
>13|TRBJ2-7|few|TRBV29-1|NA
CSVWSQRAYEQYF
TGCAGCGTTTGGTCCCAGAGGGCCTACGAGCAGTACTTC
>12|TRBJ2-5|NA|TRBV28|NA
CASSSTQETQYF
TGTGCCAGCTCGTCCACCCAAGAGACCCAGTACTTC
>14|TRBJ1-2|NA|TRBV20-1|TRBD1
CSARDDQGAGGYTF
TGCAGTGCTAGAGACGATCAGGGGGCGGGTGGCTACACCTTC
>13|TRBJ2-7|NA|TRBV7-2|NA
CASSFSRFDEQYF
TGTGCCAGCAGCTTTAGCAGGTTCGACGAGCAGTACTTC
>14|TRBJ2-1|NA|TRBV20-1|TRBD2
CSARPSGYDNEQFF
TGCAGTGCCAGGCCTAGCGGGTACGACAATGAGCAGTTCTTC
>14|TRBJ2-5|NA|TRBV7-7|TRBD1
CASSQTGGRETQYF
TGTGCTAGCAGCCAGACAGGGGGCCGGGAGACCCAGTACTTC
>15|TRBJ2-5|many|TRBV6-2/TRBV6-3|NA
CASTPSPGARETQYF
TGTGCCAGCACCCCGAGTCCAGGGGCGCGGGAGACCCAGTACTTC
>16|TRBJ2-7|NA|TRBV6-2/TRBV6-3|NA
CASSIKEDYLSYEQYF
TGTGCCAGCAGCATTAAGGAGGACTATCTCTCCTACGAGCAGTACTTC
>15|TRBJ2-7|NA|TRBV6-5|TRBD1
CASSPMDRVGHEQYF
TGTGCCAGCAGTCCAATGGACAGGGTAGGGCACGAGCAGTACTTC
>18|TRBJ2-3|NA|TRBV7-8|NA
CASSPPLADLTSTDTQYF
TGTGCCAGCAGCCCCCCATTAGCGGACTTAACTAGCACAGATACGCAGTATTTT
>14|TRBJ2-5|few|TRBV29-1|TRBD1
CSVRDRGWVETQYF
TGCAGCGTCCGAGACAGGGGATGGGTAGAGACCCAGTACTTC
>17|TRBJ2-4|NA|TRBV5-1|NA
CASSRDEGTGAKNIPYF
TGCGCCAGCAGCCGGGACGAGGGAACTGGGGCCAAAAACATTCCGTACTTC
>15|TRBJ1-4|NA|TRBV6-5|NA
CASRFSGTRGEKLFF
TGTGCCAGCAGATTTTCCGGGACCCGGGGAGAAAAACTGTTTTTT
>13|TRBJ2-4|NA|TRBV28|NA
CASIGGAKNIQYF
TGTGCCAGCATAGGTGGGGCCAAAAACATTCAGTACTTC
>14|TRBJ2-7|many|TRBV20-1|TRBD2
CSARRTSGLYEQYF
TGCAGTGCTAGAAGGACTAGCGGGTTGTACGAGCAGTACTTC
>15|TRBJ2-7|NA|TRBV6-6|TRBD2
CASSSTIAGGGEQCF
TGTGCCAGCAGCTCAACCATAGCGGGGGGGGGCGAGCAGTGCTTC
>13|TRBJ1-2|NA|TRBV6-5|TRBD1
CASRSGQGGGYTF
TGTGCCAGCAGATCAGGACAGGGAGGCGGCTACACCTTC
>10|TRBJ2-1|few|TRBV20-1|NA
CSAGRNEQFF
TGCAGTGCTGGTAGGAATGAGCAGTTCTTC
>16|TRBJ2-5|NA|TRBV20-1|TRBD2
CSARDNSGSLGETQYF
TGCAGTGCTAGAGATAATAGCGGGAGTTTAGGAGAGACCCAGTACTTC
>18|TRBJ2-4|few|TRBV20-1|TRBD1
CSARLRQGIREAKNIQYF
TGCAGTGCTAGACTTCGACAGGGAATCCGCGAGGCCAAAAACATTCAGTACTTC
>13|TRBJ1-2|NA|TRBV30|NA
CAWSSGTPYGYTF
TGTGCCTGGAGTTCCGGGACACCGTATGGCTACACCTTC
>16|TRBJ2-7|NA|TRBV10-2|NA
CASSGPLSGFTYEQYF
TGCGCCAGCAGTGGGCCCCTAAGCGGGTTTACCTACGAGCAGTACTTC
>12|TRBJ1-4|NA|TRBV2|TRBD1
CAIQGDSEKLFF
TGTGCCATCCAGGGGGATTCTGAAAAACTGTTTTTT
>14|TRBJ2-7|NA|TRBV10-3|NA
CAISEPGQSYEQYF
TGTGCCATCAGTGAGCCCGGACAGTCCTACGAGCAGTACTTC
>16|TRBJ2-6|medium-sized|TRBV29-1|NA
CSVEFQQGLGANVLTF
TGCAGCGTTGAATTCCAACAGGGTTTGGGGGCCAACGTCCTGACTTTC
>13|TRBJ1-2|NA|TRBV28|TRBD1
CASKWTGNYGYTF
TGTGCCAGCAAATGGACAGGGAACTATGGCTACACCTTC
>13|TRBJ2-3|NA|TRBV29-1|NA
CSAGGQGADTQYF
TGCAGCGCTGGAGGGCAGGGGGCAGATACGCAGTATTTT
>16|TRBJ2-7|few|TRBV20-1|NA
CSARDYKRQASYEQYF
TGCAGTGCTAGAGATTATAAGAGACAGGCCTCCTACGAGCAGTACTTC
>12|TRBJ2-5|NA|TRBV29-1|TRBD1
CSLGQGAETQYF
TGCAGCTTAGGACAGGGGGCGGAGACCCAGTACTTC